The rows below give T cell receptor beta chains drawn from one sample of a study of response to subunit inactivated influenza vaccine. MiXCR was run by TCRdb on the RT-PCR reads, yielding one entry per CDR3 protein. The data contain about 300,000 distinct CDR3 sequences, roughly 20% of them singletons. This material consisted of PBMCs from blood, taken about 20 months after vaccination. The receptors were gathered from a man between 50 and 70 years old who received an inactivated influenza vaccine. Each CDR3 is given without its conserved first and last residue. Fields, in order: CDR3 protein, V gene, clone size. Only some rows state a clone size, as once, few, many or a class for expanded clones.

ASSHPDRVGSRTDTQY,TRBV4-1,NA
ASRYRGPLGQPQH,TRBV19,few
ASSLGTGLGNSPLH,TRBV27,NA
ASRSIRDRASYEQY,TRBV6-1,NA
ASSTGTSGSGVAYEQY,TRBV4-2,NA
ASSQELHREQY,TRBV4-2,few
ASNPHYYNEQF,TRBV28,NA
ASSVSAGETYEQY,TRBV19,few
SVARGLFGTEAF,TRBV29-1,NA
ASSLLGPDTEAF,TRBV5-1,NA
ASSQVTEAF,TRBV19,NA
AGRMTSGVYNEQF,TRBV30,NA
ASSYQPLKGYT,TRBV6-5,NA
ASVIGIGSYNEQF,TRBV2,NA
ASSPGTGGANTEAL,TRBV5-6,NA
SGGRWNEQF,TRBV29-1,few
ASSLRPLAGSYNEQF,TRBV7-7,few
ASSPRRQGANEKLF,TRBV7-2,NA
AISDPTTGIFPF,TRBV10-3,NA
ASSSGDTRGMEEAF,TRBV6-5,medium-sized
AISVPGRAEQY,TRBV10-3,NA
ASSLTWTNQETQY,TRBV11-2,few
SASAGTEDTDTQY,TRBV20-1,NA
ASSLSRTGMYNSPLH,TRBV27,NA
ASSLLGGVGTDTQY,TRBV5-5,NA
ASTPGPNQPQH,TRBV23-1,NA
ASKERTGVSSEAF,TRBV2,many
ASRPAATGELF,TRBV6-2/TRBV6-3,few
ASSLHGTSSYNSPLH,TRBV7-3,NA
ASSLSRERGYT,TRBV27,NA
ASSLPPWQGKANTEAF,TRBV11-1,few
ASSLVGRDTEAF,TRBV11-2,many
ASSQSSTEAF,TRBV3-1,few
AWSGSRRTYEQY,TRBV30,NA
ASSELTGGGEKLF,TRBV7-2,NA
ASSLSGPYNEQF,TRBV3-1,few
ASSPTGTMNQPQH,TRBV5-1,NA
AWSVRGVLTDTQY,TRBV30,NA
ASSQGGGRANSPLH,TRBV4-2,few
ASSLARVREAF,TRBV12-3/TRBV12-4,NA
SAGRGLNSPLH,TRBV20-1,few
AISQTGVTYNEQF,TRBV10-3,few
ASSSGPYYGYT,TRBV12-3/TRBV12-4,NA
ASSLRSPGIPEAF,TRBV5-6,many